The 26 T cell receptor beta chains in this list originate from one sample, sequenced in a study of blood T cell repertoires in COVID-19. Profiling relied on immunoSEQ multiplex PCR, and the TCRdb table lists in-frame clones only, not all of them. The sample holds about 240,000 clones, around 84% seen once. The sample comprised peripheral blood. The receptors originated from a woman between 18 and 30 years old with acute or convalescent COVID-19.

This clone showed up just a few times. The V gene is TRBV5-8, the J gene TRBJ2-5; possibly TRBD2 for D (6 bases). The CDR3 length is 15 residues. CDR1 and CDR2 (germline): SGHTS, YDEGEE. V was shortened by 4 bases and J by 4 bases, with 17 bases between the two germline ends. This CDR3 is CASSPGLGNGETQYF. DNA of the CDR3: TGTGCCAGCAGCCCGGGACTGGGAAATGGAGAGACCCAGTACTTC.

V gene TRBV19 combines with J gene TRBJ2-3; 10 bases match TRBD2. The V and J ends lost 2 bases and 0 bases, in that order; junction bases with no gene match: 5. The CDR3 runs 17 residues. Germline CDR1 reads LNHDA; CDR2 reads SQIVND (reference sequence). The CDR3 is CASSISGRAVSTDTQYF. CDR3 coding DNA: TGTGCCAGTAGTATAAGCGGGAGGGCGGTAAGCACAGATACGCAGTATTTT.

The V and J genes are TRBV15 and TRBJ2-3; 8 bases align to TRBD1. CDR1 is LNHNV and CDR2 is YYDKDF in the germline V gene (reference sequence). The CDR3 runs 15 residues. The trim removed 5 bases at V and 2 bases at J, leaving 6 bases unmatched. CDR3 nucleotides: TGTGCCACCAGCTTGGACAGGGTACCCACAGATACGCAGTATTTT. Its protein product is CATSLDRVPTDTQYF.

The chain links TRBV6-5 to TRBJ1-1; D might be TRBD1 (5 bases). V dropped 0 bases and J dropped 10 bases, with 9 bases sitting between them. Germline V gene lookup returns CDR1 MNHEY and CDR2 SVGAGI. The length of the CDR3 is 12 residues. CDR3 protein: CASSYSAGGAFF. Written as DNA, the CDR3 is TGTGCCAGCAGTTACTCGGCGGGGGGAGCTTTCTTT.

On this clone itself: Other DNA sequences from this sample encode an identical CDR3 as well. The rearrangement joins TRBV5-1 to TRBJ1-6; D is unresolved. V was cut by 0 bases and J by 5 bases, with 6 bases left in between. The CDR3 sequence is 14 residues long. Germline V CDR1 and CDR2: SGHRS, YFSETQ. CDR3 in amino acids: CASSLGQNNSPLHF. In DNA, the CDR3 is TGCGCCAGCAGCTTGGGACAAAATAATTCACCCCTCCACTTT. Together with reference TRBV5-1 and TRBJ1-6, the CDR3 gives the full variable domain: KAGVTQTPRYLIKTRGQQVTLSCSPISGHRSVSWYQQTPGQGLQFLFEYFSETQRNKGNFPGRFSGRQFSNSRSEMNVSTLELGDSALYLCASSLGQNNSPLHFGNGTRLTVT.

The chain is built from TRBV3-1 (or the pseudogene TRBV3-2) and TRBJ2-3; tentative D call: TRBD1 (6 bases). The germline V gene has CDR1 LGHDT and CDR2 YNNKEL (reference sequence). The V and J ends lost 6 bases and 6 bases respectively, with 19 bases between them. The CDR3 has 15 residues. Here the CDR3 reads CASRHTTQGRDTQYF. CDR3 DNA sequence: TGTGCCAGCAGACACACAACACAGGGTAGGGATACGCAGTATTTT.

The rearrangement joins TRBV11-2 to TRBJ2-1, with 7 bases matching TRBD2. Germline V gene data show CDR1 as SGHAT and CDR2 as FQNNGV. The CDR3 totals 15 residues. V shed 1 base, J shed 4 bases, and the junction held 4 bases outside the gene matches. The CDR3 DNA sequence: TGTGCCAGCAGCTTAGGTCGAGCGGGATACAATGAGCAGTTCTTC. This gives the protein CASSLGRAGYNEQFF.

The chain uses TRBV19 and TRBJ2-2, with 12 bases that match TRBD2. Germline lookup yields CDR1 LNHDA and CDR2 SQIVND (reference sequence). The CDR3 contains 15 residues. The trim removed 7 bases at V and 7 bases at J, leaving 7 bases unmatched. CDR3 protein: CASKGLAGPSGELFF. In nucleotides, the CDR3 is TGTGCCAGTAAAGGACTAGCGGGACCCAGCGGGGAGCTGTTTTTT. Based on the CDR3 plus reference TRBV19 and TRBJ2-2, the full variable domain is DGGITQSPKYLFRKEGQNVTLSCEQNLNHDAMYWYRQDPGQGLRLIYYSQIVNDFQKGDIAEGYSVSREKKESFPLTVTSAQKNPTAFYLCASKGLAGPSGELFFGEGSRLTVL.

This sequence joins TRBV27 and TRBJ1-2; D may be TRBD1 (5 bases). The germline gives CDR1 MNHEY, CDR2 SMNVEV (reference sequence). V lost 2 bases and J 1 base, leaving 11 bases between the germline ends. There are 15 residues in the CDR3. The CDR3 bases are TGTGCCAGCAGTTTAATCTGGGGCCTTAACTATGGCTACACCTTC. This sequence encodes CASSLIWGLNYGYTF.

The CDR3 here is CASSQTGGSGNTIYF. The CDR3 bases are TGTGCCAGCAGCCAAACAGGGGGCTCTGGAAACACCATATATTTT. V gene TRBV7-9 combines with J gene TRBJ1-3; TRBD1 matches 8 bases. The CDR3 length is 15 residues. Germline lookup yields CDR1 SEHNR and CDR2 FQNEAQ (reference sequence). J lost 0 bases, V lost 5 bases, and 3 bases had no gene match.

The V call is TRBV5-4, the J call TRBJ2-2, with 13 bases lining up with TRBD2. J was trimmed by 1 base and V by 0 bases; bases with no gene match: 3. From germline, CDR1 is SGHNT and CDR2 YYREEE (reference sequence). CDR3 length: 18 residues. CDR3 sequence: CASSLGTSGSENTGELFF. The CDR3 nucleotides read TGTGCCAGCAGCTTGGGGACTAGCGGGAGCGAGAACACCGGGGAGCTGTTTTTT.

The V gene is TRBV4-3, the J gene TRBJ2-2, with TRBD2 matching 8 bases. This CDR3 has 18 amino acids. V lost 1 base to trimming and J lost 0 bases; unmatched junction nucleotides: 7. From germline, CDR1 is LGHNA and CDR2 YSLEER. This CDR3 reads CASSQGMSGRANTGELFF. For the CDR3, the DNA is TGCGCCAGCAGCCAAGGGATGAGCGGGAGAGCGAACACCGGGGAGCTGTTTTTT.

The gene calls are TRBV6-5 and TRBJ2-1, with 9 positions matching TRBD2. V shed 6 bases and J 2 bases; nucleotides not matched to a gene: 5. Germline CDR1 reads MNHEY; CDR2 reads SVGAGI. This CDR3 is 15 amino acids long. The DNA for the CDR3 is TGTGCCAGCAGCCGACTAGCGGAAACCTACAATGAGCAGTTCTTC. Translating gives CASSRLAETYNEQFF.

This chain uses TRBV28 with TRBJ1-5; D remains unclear. CDR1 and CDR2 (germline): MDHEN, SYDVKM. This CDR3 contains 11 residues. V lost 2 bases to trimming and J lost 9 bases, with 5 bases between them. For the CDR3, the DNA is TGTGCCAGCAGTTTACGGGGGCCCCAGCATTTT. Protein: CASSLRGPQHF.

This sequence joins TRBV3-1 (or the pseudogene TRBV3-2) and TRBJ2-5; 14 bases map to TRBD2. V lost 7 bases to trimming and J lost 5 bases; unmatched junction nucleotides: 6. The length of the CDR3 is 15 residues. CDR1 is LGHDT, CDR2 YNNKEL, per germline (reference sequence). The CDR3 coding sequence is TGTGCCAGCACCATCCGGACTAGCGGGGGGGAGACCCAGTACTTC. It encodes CASTIRTSGGETQYF.

The CDR3 coding sequence is TGTGCCAGCAGCCCGACTAGCCGTAACAATGAGCAGTTCTTC. Residues: CASSPTSRNNEQFF. J is TRBJ2-1 and V is TRBV28; TRBD2 agrees at 7 bases. Germline CDR1 MDHEN, CDR2 SYDVKM. Trimming took 6 bases from V and 5 from J; bases not matched to a gene: 7. The CDR3 length is 14 residues.

The chain uses TRBV24-1 and TRBJ1-5; 8 bases agree with TRBD1. Per the germline V gene, CDR1 is KGHDR and CDR2 is SFDVKD. Trimming at V came to 4 bases and at J to 5 bases, leaving 3 bases not matched to a gene. The CDR3 is made up of 14 amino acids. This CDR3 reads CATSDPTGDQPQHF. In nucleotides, the CDR3 is TGTGCCACCAGTGACCCGACAGGGGATCAGCCCCAGCATTTT.

This sequence joins TRBV28 and TRBJ1-2; 7 bases are shared with TRBD1. CDR3 length: 13 residues. Losses at the gene ends were 6 bases for V and 7 bases for J; bases not matched to a gene: 8. Germline V lookup: CDR1 MDHEN, CDR2 SYDVKM. In DNA form, the CDR3 reads TGTGCCAGCAGAGCGTCCAGGGGGTCTGGCTACACCTTC. Encoded protein: CASRASRGSGYTF.

This clone occurred once. V gene TRBV27 combines with J gene TRBJ2-3, with 7 bases identical to TRBD1. CDR3 length: 16 amino acids. V shed 4 bases, J shed 2 bases, and the junction held 9 bases outside the gene matches. Looked up from germline, CDR1 is MNHEY and CDR2 is SMNVEV (reference sequence). The CDR3: CASSSPQGINTDTQYF. CDR3 DNA sequence: TGTGCCAGCAGTTCCCCACAGGGGATTAACACAGATACGCAGTATTTT.

The chain is built from TRBV7-2 and TRBJ2-7; 8 bases fit TRBD1. Germline CDR1 and CDR2: SGHTA and FQGNSA. Trimming cost V 3 bases and J 4 bases; bases outside gene matches: 2. The CDR3 has 13 amino acids. The CDR3 region has the DNA TGTGCCAGCAGCTTTCAGGGGGCTTACGAGCAGTACTTC. Residues: CASSFQGAYEQYF.

This chain uses TRBV5-4 with TRBJ2-7; 13 nucleotides match TRBD2. V shed 4 bases, J shed 2 bases, and the junction held 6 bases outside the gene matches. CDR3 length: 16 residues. Germline values: CDR1 SGHNT, CDR2 YYREEE (reference sequence). The DNA for the CDR3 is TGTGCCAGCAGCCCGGGGACTAGCGGGACCACCTACGAGCAGTACTTC. Protein: CASSPGTSGTTYEQYF.

The gene calls are TRBV9 and TRBJ1-6; D call uncertain. V lost 4 bases to trimming and J lost 10 bases, with 15 bases between them. Germline CDR1 is SGDLS and CDR2 is YYNGEE. The CDR3 has 14 amino acids. The CDR3 coding sequence is TGTGCCAGCAGCCCCCGGGAATATGGGTCACCCCTCCACTTT. Translating it yields CASSPREYGSPLHF.

This chain joins TRBV28 and TRBJ2-1; 9 bases line up with TRBD2. Germline V gene data show CDR1 as MDHEN and CDR2 as SYDVKM. This CDR3 region has 15 residues. The trim removed 4 bases at V and 8 bases at J, leaving 9 bases unmatched. The CDR3 sequence is CASSWRLAVLDEQFF. CDR3 nucleotides: TGTGCCAGCAGTTGGAGACTAGCGGTGTTGGATGAGCAGTTCTTC.

The chain combines TRBV27 with TRBJ1-3; TRBD1 might be the D (5 bases). The CDR3 has 13 residues. CDR1 is MNHEY, CDR2 SMNVEV, per germline (reference sequence). V lost 8 bases to trimming and J lost 3 bases, with 11 bases between them. CDR3 sequence: CASGLGGGNTIYF. DNA of the CDR3: TGTGCCAGCGGTCTCGGGGGTGGAAACACCATATATTTT.

The DNA of the CDR3 is TGCGCCAGCAGCCGAGACCAGTGCACACCGTACTTC. Amino acids: CASSRDQCTPYF. The gene calls are TRBV4-3 and TRBJ2-7; no firm D call. The CDR3 has 12 residues. Trimming stripped 4 bases from V and 12 bases from J, with 16 bases between. CDR1 and CDR2 from the germline V gene are LGHNA and YSLEER.

The J gene is TRBJ2-7, the V gene TRBV5-1, with D tentatively TRBD2 (6 bases). The CDR3 covers 14 residues. V was cut by 4 bases and J by 3 bases, with 14 bases left in between. The germline V gene encodes CDR1 SGHRS and CDR2 YFSETQ. In DNA form, the CDR3 reads TGCGCCAGCAGCGGGGACGGGGGTCTCTACGAGCAGTACTTC. The encoded protein is CASSGDGGLYEQYF.